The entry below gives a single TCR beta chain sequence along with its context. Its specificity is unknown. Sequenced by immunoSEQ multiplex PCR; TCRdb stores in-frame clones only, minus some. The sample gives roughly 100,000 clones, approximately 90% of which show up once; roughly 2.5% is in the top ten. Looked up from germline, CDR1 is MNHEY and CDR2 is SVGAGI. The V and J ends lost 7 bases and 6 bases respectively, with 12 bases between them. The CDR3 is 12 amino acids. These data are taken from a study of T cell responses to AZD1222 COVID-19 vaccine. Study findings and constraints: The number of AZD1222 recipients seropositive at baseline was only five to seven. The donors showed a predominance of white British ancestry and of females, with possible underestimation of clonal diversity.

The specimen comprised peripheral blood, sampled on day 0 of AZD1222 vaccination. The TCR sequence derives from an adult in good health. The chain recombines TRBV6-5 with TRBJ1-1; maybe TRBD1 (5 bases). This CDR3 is CASTPGTAEAFF. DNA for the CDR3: TGTGCCAGCACCCCTGGGACGGCTGAAGCTTTCTTT.